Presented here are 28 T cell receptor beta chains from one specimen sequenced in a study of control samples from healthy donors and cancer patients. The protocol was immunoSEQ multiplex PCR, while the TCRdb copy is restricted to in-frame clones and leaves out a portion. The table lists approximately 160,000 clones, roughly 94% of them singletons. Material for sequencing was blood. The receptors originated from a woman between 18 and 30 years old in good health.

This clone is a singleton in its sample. DNA of the CDR3: TGTGCCAGCAGCGGGGGGGCCTCGGTAGAGCAGTACTTC. Translating it yields CASSGGASVEQYF. The genes are TRBV6-5 and TRBJ2-7; TRBD2 matches at 8 bases. CDR1 is MNHEY, CDR2 SVGAGI, per germline. CDR3 length: 13 residues. The J segment lost 7 bases and the V segment lost 6 bases, leaving 8 bases of the junction unmatched.

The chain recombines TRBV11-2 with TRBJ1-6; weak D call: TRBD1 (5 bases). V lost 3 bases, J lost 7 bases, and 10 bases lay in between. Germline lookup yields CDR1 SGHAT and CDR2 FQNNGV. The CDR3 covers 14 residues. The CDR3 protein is CASSLGLENSPLHF. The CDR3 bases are TGTGCCAGCAGCTTGGGACTGGAGAATTCACCCCTCCACTTT.

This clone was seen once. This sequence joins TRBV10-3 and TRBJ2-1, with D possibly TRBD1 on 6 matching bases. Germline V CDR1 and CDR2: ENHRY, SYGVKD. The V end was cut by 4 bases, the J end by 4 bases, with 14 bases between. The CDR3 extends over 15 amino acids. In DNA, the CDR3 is TGTGCCATCAGTGTGGGGGCGGAAGGGTACAATGAGCAGTTCTTC. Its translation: CAISVGAEGYNEQFF.

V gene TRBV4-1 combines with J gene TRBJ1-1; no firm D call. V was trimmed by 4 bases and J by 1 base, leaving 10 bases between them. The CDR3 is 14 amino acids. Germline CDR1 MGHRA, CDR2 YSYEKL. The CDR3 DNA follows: TGCGCCAGCAGCCCCTTTCTGGGGAACACTGAAGCTTTCTTT. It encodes CASSPFLGNTEAFF.

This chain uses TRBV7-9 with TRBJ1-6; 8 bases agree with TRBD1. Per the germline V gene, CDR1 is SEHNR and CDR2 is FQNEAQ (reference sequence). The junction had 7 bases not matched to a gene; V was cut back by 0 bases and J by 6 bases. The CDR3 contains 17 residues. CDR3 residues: CASSLAADRVFNSPLHF. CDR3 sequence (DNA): TGTGCCAGCAGCTTAGCGGCGGACAGGGTTTTTAATTCACCCCTCCACTTT.

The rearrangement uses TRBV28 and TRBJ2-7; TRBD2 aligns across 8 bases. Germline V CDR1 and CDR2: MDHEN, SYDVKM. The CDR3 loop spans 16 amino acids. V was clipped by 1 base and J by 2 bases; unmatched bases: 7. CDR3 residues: CASSLYSGGLTYEQYF. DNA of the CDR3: TGTGCCAGCAGTTTATACAGCGGGGGCCTCACCTACGAGCAGTACTTC. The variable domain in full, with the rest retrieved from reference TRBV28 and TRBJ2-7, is DVKVTQSSRYLVKRTGEKVFLECVQDMDHENMFWYRQDPGLGLRLIYFSYDVKMKEKGDIPEGYSVSREKKERFSLILESASTNQTSMYLCASSLYSGGLTYEQYFGPGTRLTVT.

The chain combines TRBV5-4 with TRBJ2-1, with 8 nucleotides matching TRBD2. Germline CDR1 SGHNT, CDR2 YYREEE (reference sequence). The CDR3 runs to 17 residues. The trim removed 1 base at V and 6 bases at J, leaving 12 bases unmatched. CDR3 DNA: TGTGCCAGCAGCTTGTATCCGACGGGAGGGCCTGGCAATGAGCAGTTCTTC. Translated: CASSLYPTGGPGNEQFF. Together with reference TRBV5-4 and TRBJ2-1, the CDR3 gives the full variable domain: ETGVTQSPTHLIKTRGQQVTLRCSSQSGHNTVSWYQQALGQGPQFIFQYYREEENGRGNFPPRFSGLQFPNYSSELNVNALELDDSALYLCASSLYPTGGPGNEQFFGPGTRLTVL.

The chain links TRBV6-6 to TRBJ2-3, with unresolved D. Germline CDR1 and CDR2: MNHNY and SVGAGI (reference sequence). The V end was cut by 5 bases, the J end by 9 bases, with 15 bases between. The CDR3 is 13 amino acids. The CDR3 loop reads CASSQPDQETQYF. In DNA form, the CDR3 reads TGTGCCAGCAGTCAACCCGACCAGGAGACGCAGTATTTT.

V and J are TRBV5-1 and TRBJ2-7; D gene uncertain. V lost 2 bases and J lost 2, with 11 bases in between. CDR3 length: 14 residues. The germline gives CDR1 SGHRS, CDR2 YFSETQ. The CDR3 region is CASSFTTDTYEQYF. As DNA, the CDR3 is TGCGCCAGCAGCTTCACGACTGATACCTACGAGCAGTACTTC.

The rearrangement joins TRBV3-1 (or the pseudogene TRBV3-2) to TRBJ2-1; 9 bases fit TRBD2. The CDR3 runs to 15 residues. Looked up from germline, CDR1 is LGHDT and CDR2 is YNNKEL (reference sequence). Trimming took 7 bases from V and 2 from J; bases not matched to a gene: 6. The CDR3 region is CASTRAGGPYNEQFF. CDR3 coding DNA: TGTGCCAGCACTCGAGCGGGGGGCCCCTACAATGAGCAGTTCTTC.

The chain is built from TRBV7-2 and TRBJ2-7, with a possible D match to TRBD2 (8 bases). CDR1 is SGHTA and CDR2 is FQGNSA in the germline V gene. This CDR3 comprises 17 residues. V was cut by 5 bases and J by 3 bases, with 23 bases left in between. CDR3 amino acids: CASSPQGGREAFYEQYF. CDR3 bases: TGTGCCAGCAGCCCGCAGGGGGGGCGGGAGGCGTTCTACGAGCAGTACTTC.

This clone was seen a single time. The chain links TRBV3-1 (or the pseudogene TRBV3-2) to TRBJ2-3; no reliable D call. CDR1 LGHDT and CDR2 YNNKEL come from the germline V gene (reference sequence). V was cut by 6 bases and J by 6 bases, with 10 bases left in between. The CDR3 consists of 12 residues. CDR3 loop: CASSRFEDTQYF. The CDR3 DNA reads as TGTGCCAGCAGTCGATTTGAGGATACGCAGTATTTT.

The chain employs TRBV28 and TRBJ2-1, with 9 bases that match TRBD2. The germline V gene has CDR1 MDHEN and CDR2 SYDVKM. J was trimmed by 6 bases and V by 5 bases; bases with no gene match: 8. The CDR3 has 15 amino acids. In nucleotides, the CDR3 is TGTGCCAGCAGTCACCGTAGCGGGAGCGCCAATGAGCAGTTCTTC. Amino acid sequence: CASSHRSGSANEQFF.

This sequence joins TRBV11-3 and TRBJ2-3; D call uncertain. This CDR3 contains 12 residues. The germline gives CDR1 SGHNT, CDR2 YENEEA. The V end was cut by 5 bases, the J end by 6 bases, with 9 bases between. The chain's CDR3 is CASSIIRDTQYF. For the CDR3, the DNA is TGTGCCAGCAGCATTATTAGGGATACGCAGTATTTT.

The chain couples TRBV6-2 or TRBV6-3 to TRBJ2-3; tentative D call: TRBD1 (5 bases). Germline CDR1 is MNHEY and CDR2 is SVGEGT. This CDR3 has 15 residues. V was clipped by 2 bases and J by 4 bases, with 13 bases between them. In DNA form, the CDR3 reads TGTGCCAGCAGTTACATAGGGCGGACATCAGATACGCAGTATTTT. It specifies CASSYIGRTSDTQYF.

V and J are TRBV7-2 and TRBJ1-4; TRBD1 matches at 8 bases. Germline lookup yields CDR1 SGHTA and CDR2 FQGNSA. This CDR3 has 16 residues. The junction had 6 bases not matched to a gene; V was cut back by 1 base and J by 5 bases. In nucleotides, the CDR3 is TGTGCCAGCAGCTTAGACACAGGGGGAAGGAATGAAAAACTGTTTTTT. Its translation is CASSLDTGGRNEKLFF.

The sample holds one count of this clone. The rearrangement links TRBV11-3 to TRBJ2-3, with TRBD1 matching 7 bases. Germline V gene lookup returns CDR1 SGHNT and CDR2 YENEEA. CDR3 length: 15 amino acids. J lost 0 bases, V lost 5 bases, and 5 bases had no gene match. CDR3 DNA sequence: TGTGCCAGCAGCCAAGACAGGGCAAGCACAGATACGCAGTATTTT. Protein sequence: CASSQDRASTDTQYF.

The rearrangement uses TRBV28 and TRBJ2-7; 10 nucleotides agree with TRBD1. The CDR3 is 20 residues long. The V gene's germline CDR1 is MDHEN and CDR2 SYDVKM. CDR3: CCPPDPAKSGQGVPRYEQYF. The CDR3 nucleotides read TGTTGTCCCCCCGACCCGGCTAAATCCGGACAGGGGGTCCCGAGGTATGAGCAGTACTTC.

The CDR3 here is CASGPYWAPGNTIYF. The DNA of the CDR3 is TGTGCCAGCGGACCCTATTGGGCCCCGGGAAACACCATATATTTT. The chain employs TRBV28 and TRBJ1-3; D not resolved. The V and J ends lost 8 bases and 4 bases respectively, with 18 bases between them. This CDR3 region has 15 residues. Germline assignment: CDR1 MDHEN and CDR2 SYDVKM.

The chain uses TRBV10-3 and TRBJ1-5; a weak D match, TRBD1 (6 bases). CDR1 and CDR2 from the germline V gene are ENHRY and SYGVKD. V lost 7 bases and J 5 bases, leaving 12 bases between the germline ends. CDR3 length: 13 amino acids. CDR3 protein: CAIKGRGDQPQHF. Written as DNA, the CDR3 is TGTGCCATCAAGGGCAGGGGAGATCAGCCCCAGCATTTT.

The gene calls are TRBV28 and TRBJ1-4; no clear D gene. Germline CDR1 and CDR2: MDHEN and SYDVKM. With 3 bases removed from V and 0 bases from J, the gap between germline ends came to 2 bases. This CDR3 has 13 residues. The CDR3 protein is CASSFSTNEKLFF. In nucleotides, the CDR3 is TGTGCCAGCAGTTTTTCAACTAATGAAAAACTGTTTTTT. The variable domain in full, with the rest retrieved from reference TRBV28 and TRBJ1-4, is DVKVTQSSRYLVKRTGEKVFLECVQDMDHENMFWYRQDPGLGLRLIYFSYDVKMKEKGDIPEGYSVSREKKERFSLILESASTNQTSMYLCASSFSTNEKLFFGSGTQLSVL.

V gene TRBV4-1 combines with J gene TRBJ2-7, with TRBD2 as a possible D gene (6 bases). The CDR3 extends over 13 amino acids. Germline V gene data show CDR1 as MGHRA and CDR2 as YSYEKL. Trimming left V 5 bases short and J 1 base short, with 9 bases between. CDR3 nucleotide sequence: TGCGCCAGCAGCAGGGACTCTTCCTACGAGCAGTACTTC. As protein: CASSRDSSYEQYF.

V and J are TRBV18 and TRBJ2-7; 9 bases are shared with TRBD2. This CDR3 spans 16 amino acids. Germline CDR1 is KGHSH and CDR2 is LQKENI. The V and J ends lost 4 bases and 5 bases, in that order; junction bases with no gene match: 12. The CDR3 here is CASSLTPPSGVNEQYF. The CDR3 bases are TGTGCCAGCTCACTTACGCCCCCTAGCGGGGTCAACGAGCAGTACTTC.

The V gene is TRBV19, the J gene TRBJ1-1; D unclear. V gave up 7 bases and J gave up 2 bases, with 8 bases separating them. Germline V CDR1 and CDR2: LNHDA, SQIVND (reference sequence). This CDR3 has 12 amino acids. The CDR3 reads CASTPSNTEAFF. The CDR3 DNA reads TGTGCCAGTACCCCATCAAACACTGAAGCTTTCTTT.

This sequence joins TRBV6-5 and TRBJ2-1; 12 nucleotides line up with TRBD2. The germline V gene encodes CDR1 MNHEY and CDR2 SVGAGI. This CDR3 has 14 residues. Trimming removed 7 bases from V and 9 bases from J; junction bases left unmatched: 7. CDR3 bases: TGTGCCAGCACTCGAACTAGCGGGAGGTCTGAGCAGTTCTTC. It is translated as CASTRTSGRSEQFF.

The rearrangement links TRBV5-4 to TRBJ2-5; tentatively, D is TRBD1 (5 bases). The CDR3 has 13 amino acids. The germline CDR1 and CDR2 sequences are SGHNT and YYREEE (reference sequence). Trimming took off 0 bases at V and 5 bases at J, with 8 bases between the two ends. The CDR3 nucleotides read TGTGCCAGCAGCTTGGTTCCAGGGGAGACCCAGTACTTC. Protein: CASSLVPGETQYF.

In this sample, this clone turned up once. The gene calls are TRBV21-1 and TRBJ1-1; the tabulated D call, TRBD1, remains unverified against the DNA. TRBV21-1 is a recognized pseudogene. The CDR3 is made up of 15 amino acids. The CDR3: CASSKGRGQNTEAFF. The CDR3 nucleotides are TGTGCCAGCAGCAAAGGCAGGGGGCAGAACACTGAAGCTTTCTTT.

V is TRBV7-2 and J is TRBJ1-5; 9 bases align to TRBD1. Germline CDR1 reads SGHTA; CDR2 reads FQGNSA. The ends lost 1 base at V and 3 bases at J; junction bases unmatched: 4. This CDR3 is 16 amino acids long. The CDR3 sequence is CASSLGGTGTNQPQHF. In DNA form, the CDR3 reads TGTGCCAGCAGCTTAGGTGGGACAGGGACCAATCAGCCCCAGCATTTT.